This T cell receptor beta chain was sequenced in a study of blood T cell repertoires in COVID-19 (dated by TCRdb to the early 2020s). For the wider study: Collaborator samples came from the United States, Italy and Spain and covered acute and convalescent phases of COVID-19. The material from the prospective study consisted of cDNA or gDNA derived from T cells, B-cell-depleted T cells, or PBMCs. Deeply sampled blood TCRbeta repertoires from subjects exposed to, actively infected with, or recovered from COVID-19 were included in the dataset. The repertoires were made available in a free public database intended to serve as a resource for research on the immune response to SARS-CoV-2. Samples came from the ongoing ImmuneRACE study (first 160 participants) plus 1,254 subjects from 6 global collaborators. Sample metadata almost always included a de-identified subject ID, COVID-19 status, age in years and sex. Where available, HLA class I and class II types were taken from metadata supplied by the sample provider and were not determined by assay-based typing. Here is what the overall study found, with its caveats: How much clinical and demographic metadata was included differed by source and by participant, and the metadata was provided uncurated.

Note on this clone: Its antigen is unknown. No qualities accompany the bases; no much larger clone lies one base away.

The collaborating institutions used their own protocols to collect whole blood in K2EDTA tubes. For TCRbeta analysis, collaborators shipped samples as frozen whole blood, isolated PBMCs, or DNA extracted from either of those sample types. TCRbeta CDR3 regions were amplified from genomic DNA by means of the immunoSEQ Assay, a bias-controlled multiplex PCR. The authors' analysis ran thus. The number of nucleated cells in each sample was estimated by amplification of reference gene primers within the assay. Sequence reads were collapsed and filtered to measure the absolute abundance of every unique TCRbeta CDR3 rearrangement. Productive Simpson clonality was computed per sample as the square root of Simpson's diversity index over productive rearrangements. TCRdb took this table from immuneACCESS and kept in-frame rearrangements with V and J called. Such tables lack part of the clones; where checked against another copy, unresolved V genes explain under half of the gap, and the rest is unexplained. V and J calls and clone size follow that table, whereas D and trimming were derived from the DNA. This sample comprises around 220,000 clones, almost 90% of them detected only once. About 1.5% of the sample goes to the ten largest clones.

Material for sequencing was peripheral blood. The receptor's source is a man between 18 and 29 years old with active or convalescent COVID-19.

The DNA sequence reads TGTGCCAGCAGTTACGCGGGCACAGATACGCAGTATTTT. It is translated as CASSYAGTDTQYF. The V and J segments used are TRBV6-2 or TRBV6-3 and TRBJ2-3; no D gene is confidently identified. V is reduced by 2 bases and J by 1 base, leaving a spacing of 4 bases between them. CDR1 and CDR2, per the germline V gene, are MNHEY and SVGEGT. There are 13 amino acids in the CDR3, from cysteine to phenylalanine inclusive. Left in the record is the CDR3 DNA by itself, 39 bases read in frame from the first base.